The text below deals with one T cell receptor beta chain. This entry comes from a study of T cell changes during pregnancy in multiple sclerosis. The table came from immunoSEQ multiplex PCR; TCRdb's copy has only in-frame clones and leaves some out. The sample yields 30,000 to 40,000 clones, just under 95% seen once. V gave up 4 bases and J gave up 8 bases, with 10 bases separating them. Germline values: CDR1 SGHNT, CDR2 YYREEE (reference sequence). The CDR3 covers 13 residues. The sequencing used CD8+ T cells from peripheral blood mononuclear cells, collected in the third trimester of pregnancy. This sequence was found in a female donor with multiple sclerosis, enrolled in a pregnancy study. The gene calls are TRBV5-4 and TRBJ1-6, with D perhaps matching TRBD1 (5 bases). CDR3 amino acids: CASSPGGYSPLHF. The CDR3 region has the DNA TGTGCCAGCAGCCCCGGGGGGTATTCACCCCTCCACTTT.